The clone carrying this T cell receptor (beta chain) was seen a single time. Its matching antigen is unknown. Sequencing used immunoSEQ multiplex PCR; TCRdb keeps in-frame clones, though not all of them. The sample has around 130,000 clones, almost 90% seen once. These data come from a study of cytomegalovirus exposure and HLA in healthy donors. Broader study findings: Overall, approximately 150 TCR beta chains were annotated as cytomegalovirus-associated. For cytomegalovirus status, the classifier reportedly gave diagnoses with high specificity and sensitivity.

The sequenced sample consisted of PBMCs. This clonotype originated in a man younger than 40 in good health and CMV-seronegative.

CDR3 coding DNA: TGTGCCACCAGCAGGGACAGGGGGGCCGGGGAGCTGTTTTTT. Its protein is CATSRDRGAGELFF. V is TRBV15 and J is TRBJ2-2, with TRBD1 matching over 10 bases. This CDR3 region has 14 residues. J gave up 6 bases and V 3 bases, and 1 base lay outside the gene matches. Germline values: CDR1 LNHNV, CDR2 YYDKDF (reference sequence).